A selection of T cell receptor beta chains follows, all from one sample in a study of blood T cell repertoires in COVID-19. Here immunoSEQ multiplex PCR was the method, and the copy in TCRdb shows in-frame clones only, minus some. Of fewer than 150,000 clones in the sample, more than 65% were seen once. Material for sequencing was peripheral blood. These receptors were taken from a human donor in a cohort sampled during active COVID-19. The CDR3 runs from the conserved cysteine through the conserved F or W. Fields, in order: clone size, V gene, J gene, CDR3 length, D gene, CDR3 DNA, CDR3 protein. A D gene is named only where the DNA matches it firmly. A row's size may be missing; if present it is once, few, many or a size class.

-	TRBV12-3/TRBV12-4	TRBJ1-1	13	-	TGTGCCAGCAGTCCGGGACAGAACACTGAAGCTTTCTTT	CASSPGQNTEAFF
-	TRBV5-1	TRBJ1-2	13	-	TGCGCCAGCAGCTTGGACAGTATTGACGGCTACACCTTC	CASSLDSIDGYTF
-	TRBV25-1	TRBJ2-5	16	TRBD2	TGTGCCAGCAGTGAGCGACTAGCGGGGGTTAAAGAGACCCAGTACTTC	CASSERLAGVKETQYF
-	TRBV13	TRBJ2-1	16	-	TGTGCCAGCAGCTTACTTGCTAGCAAGCTTCCCAATGAGCAGTTCTTC	CASSLLASKLPNEQFF
few	TRBV5-8	TRBJ1-2	15	TRBD1	TGTGCCAGCAGCTTCCGGGACAGGGTTCCCGGCGGCTACACCTTC	CASSFRDRVPGGYTF
-	TRBV28	TRBJ2-5	12	-	TGTGCCAGCAGCCCCCGGGGAGAGACCCAGTACTTC	CASSPRGETQYF
-	TRBV6-5	TRBJ2-3	15	TRBD2	TGTGCCAGCAGCCCCTTCGGGGGGGTGACAGATACGCAGTATTTT	CASSPFGGVTDTQYF
few	TRBV5-6	TRBJ1-2	14	TRBD1	TGTGCCAGCAGCTTGGTGGGACAGAACTATGGCTACACCTTC	CASSLVGQNYGYTF
few	TRBV19	TRBJ1-5	15	TRBD1	TGTGCCAGTAGTATTGGGACAGGGAACAGGCAGCCCCAGCATTTT	CASSIGTGNRQPQHF
-	TRBV5-4	TRBJ2-5	15	TRBD2	TGTGCCAGCGCCCCGGGAGCGGGGGGGCAAGAGACCCAGTACTTC	CASAPGAGGQETQYF
-	TRBV5-1	TRBJ1-3	17	-	TGCGCCAGCAGCTTGGGGGGCCTCCGAGGAACTGGAAACACCATATATTTT	CASSLGGLRGTGNTIYF
-	TRBV7-2	TRBJ2-5	18	TRBD2	TGTGCCAGCACCCCGGGGATCAGCGGGGGGGCCGGGCGGGAGACCCAGTACTTC	CASTPGISGGAGRETQYF
-	TRBV7-9	TRBJ1-1	15	TRBD1	TGTGCCAGCAGCTTAGGGGACAGGAGGAACACTGAAGCTTTCTTT	CASSLGDRRNTEAFF
few	TRBV12-3/TRBV12-4	TRBJ2-2	11	-	TGTGCCAGCTCGAGGATAGGGGAGCTGTTTTTT	CASSRIGELFF
-	TRBV6-1	TRBJ2-5	14	-	TGTGCCAGCAGTGAAGAACCTAGCCGAGGGACCCAGTACTTC	CASSEEPSRGTQYF
-	TRBV5-6	TRBJ1-1	15	TRBD1	TGTGCCAGCAGCGCTACAGGACAGGGGAACACTGAAGCTTTCTTT	CASSATGQGNTEAFF
-	TRBV5-4	TRBJ1-5	15	TRBD1	TGTGCCAGCAGCGCGGGACAGGGACGTGATCAGCCCCAGCATTTT	CASSAGQGRDQPQHF
-	TRBV19	TRBJ2-5	13	-	TGTGCCAGTCGTTGGGGCTCCGGGGAGACCCAGTACTTC	CASRWGSGETQYF
-	TRBV7-8	TRBJ2-3	15	TRBD1	TGTGCCAGCAGACTACAGGGGGCGATGACAGATACGCAGTATTTT	CASRLQGAMTDTQYF
-	TRBV5-1	TRBJ1-1	16	-	TGCGCCAGCAGCTTGGCTGACAGCACTATGAACACTGAAGCTTTCTTT	CASSLADSTMNTEAFF
-	TRBV6-6	TRBJ2-7	15	TRBD1	TGTGCCAGCAGTTCCCCGGGACAGGGGTACTACGAGCAGTACTTC	CASSSPGQGYYEQYF
-	TRBV20-1	TRBJ2-7	11	-	TGCAGTGCTAGGGTTCTGAGCGAGCAGTACTTC	CSARVLSEQYF
-	TRBV18	TRBJ2-7	14	-	TGTGCCAGCTCACCACCGTGGGCCTCCTACGAGCAGTACTTC	CASSPPWASYEQYF
once	TRBV5-1	TRBJ1-2	15	-	TGCGCCAGCAGCCCGGCGCGGGCTGCAACCTATGGCTACACCTTC	CASSPARAATYGYTF
-	TRBV18	TRBJ1-3	14	-	TGTGCCAGCTCACCAGCAGGCTCTGGAAACACCATATATTTT	CASSPAGSGNTIYF
few	TRBV7-9	TRBJ2-7	14	-	TGTGCCAGCAGCTTACGGACAAGTTCCTACGAGCAGTACTTC	CASSLRTSSYEQYF
-	TRBV7-2	TRBJ2-1	15	TRBD2	TGTGCCAGCAGCTTAGAGTCTAGCGGGGGGAATGAGCAGTTCTTC	CASSLESSGGNEQFF
-	TRBV9	TRBJ2-2	15	TRBD1	TGTGCCAGCAGCCCTAGACAGGGGCTGGCCGGGGAGCTGTTTTTT	CASSPRQGLAGELFF
-	TRBV3-1/TRBV3-2	TRBJ1-5	15	TRBD1	TGTGCCAGCAGCCTTGACAGGGGAAGCAATCAGCCCCAGCATTTT	CASSLDRGSNQPQHF
-	TRBV3-1/TRBV3-2	TRBJ2-7	15	TRBD2	TGTGCCAGCAGCCAAGTGACTAGCGGGGGCCGCGAGCAGTACTTC	CASSQVTSGGREQYF
-	TRBV15	TRBJ2-1	15	TRBD1	TGTGCCACCAGCGCCCGGGACAGGGTCTACAATGAGCAGTTCTTC	CATSARDRVYNEQFF
-	TRBV2	TRBJ2-7	13	TRBD2	TGTGCCAGCAGCCTAGGACTAGCGCGAGAGCAGTACTTC	CASSLGLAREQYF
-	TRBV7-2	TRBJ2-7	14	TRBD1	TGTGCCAGCAGCACTCGACAGGGGATGGGCGAGCAGTACTTC	CASSTRQGMGEQYF
-	TRBV29-1	TRBJ2-1	15	TRBD2	TGCAGCGTTGATCAGTCAAGCGGGGCGGCACCTGAGCAGTTCTTC	CSVDQSSGAAPEQFF
few	TRBV4-1	TRBJ1-5	14	-	TGCGCCAGCAGCCACCAGGGTAGCAATCAGCCCCAGCATTTT	CASSHQGSNQPQHF
-	TRBV28	TRBJ1-4	12	-	TGTGCCAGCAGTATCAATCGGGAAAAACTGTTTTTT	CASSINREKLFF
-	TRBV5-1	TRBJ2-5	17	TRBD1	TGCGCCAGCAGCTCCGGGACAGGGGCCTGGGGGCAAGAGACCCAGTACTTC	CASSSGTGAWGQETQYF
-	TRBV12-3/TRBV12-4	TRBJ2-3	12	-	TGTGCCAGCGGCCTGACTCGTGGTACGCAGTATTTT	CASGLTRGTQYF
-	TRBV19	TRBJ2-1	15	TRBD2	TGTGCCAGTAGCCCAGACGGACTAGCGGGGAATGAGCAGTTCTTC	CASSPDGLAGNEQFF
-	TRBV28	TRBJ1-4	15	TRBD1	TGTGCCAGCAGTTTTCAGGGACAGGGGGGTGAAAAACTGTTTTTT	CASSFQGQGGEKLFF
-	TRBV6-5	TRBJ2-1	13	-	TGTGCCAGCAGACAGGGCAGCTACAATGAGCAGTTCTTC	CASRQGSYNEQFF
-	TRBV7-9	TRBJ2-7	14	-	TGTGCCAGCAGCTCCCTTGCGAGCTCCTACGAGCAGTACTTC	CASSSLASSYEQYF
-	TRBV27	TRBJ2-7	12	-	TGTGCCAGCAGTAAGCAGGGTTACGAGCAGTACTTC	CASSKQGYEQYF
-	TRBV21-1	TRBJ1-3	14	-	TGTGCCAGCCCTAACAACAGGGCTGGAAACACCATATATTTT	CASPNNRAGNTIYF
-	TRBV14	TRBJ2-7	15	-	TGTGCCAGCAGCTTTTCTCCTGGACAGAACTACGAGCAGTACTTC	CASSFSPGQNYEQYF
once	TRBV29-1	TRBJ2-3	14	TRBD2	TGCAGCTCCTCGGGCGGGGGTAGCACAGATACGCAGTATTTT	CSSSGGGSTDTQYF
few	TRBV5-1	TRBJ1-3	13	-	TGCGCCAGCAGCTTTTCAGCTGGAAACACCATATATTTT	CASSFSAGNTIYF
-	TRBV2	TRBJ1-4	13	TRBD1	TGTGCCAGCCTCCGGGACAGAAATGAAAAACTGTTTTTT	CASLRDRNEKLFF
-	TRBV11-2	TRBJ2-3	14	-	TGTGCCAGCAGCTTAGTTCGGACAGCAGATACGCAGTATTTT	CASSLVRTADTQYF
-	TRBV28	TRBJ2-1	14	TRBD2	TGTGCCACCTCTAGCGGGGCGGGCTACGGTGAGCAGTTCTTC	CATSSGAGYGEQFF
-	TRBV4-1	TRBJ2-2	15	-	TGCGCCAGCAGCCGATCCGGGACATACACCGGGGAGCTGTTTTTT	CASSRSGTYTGELFF